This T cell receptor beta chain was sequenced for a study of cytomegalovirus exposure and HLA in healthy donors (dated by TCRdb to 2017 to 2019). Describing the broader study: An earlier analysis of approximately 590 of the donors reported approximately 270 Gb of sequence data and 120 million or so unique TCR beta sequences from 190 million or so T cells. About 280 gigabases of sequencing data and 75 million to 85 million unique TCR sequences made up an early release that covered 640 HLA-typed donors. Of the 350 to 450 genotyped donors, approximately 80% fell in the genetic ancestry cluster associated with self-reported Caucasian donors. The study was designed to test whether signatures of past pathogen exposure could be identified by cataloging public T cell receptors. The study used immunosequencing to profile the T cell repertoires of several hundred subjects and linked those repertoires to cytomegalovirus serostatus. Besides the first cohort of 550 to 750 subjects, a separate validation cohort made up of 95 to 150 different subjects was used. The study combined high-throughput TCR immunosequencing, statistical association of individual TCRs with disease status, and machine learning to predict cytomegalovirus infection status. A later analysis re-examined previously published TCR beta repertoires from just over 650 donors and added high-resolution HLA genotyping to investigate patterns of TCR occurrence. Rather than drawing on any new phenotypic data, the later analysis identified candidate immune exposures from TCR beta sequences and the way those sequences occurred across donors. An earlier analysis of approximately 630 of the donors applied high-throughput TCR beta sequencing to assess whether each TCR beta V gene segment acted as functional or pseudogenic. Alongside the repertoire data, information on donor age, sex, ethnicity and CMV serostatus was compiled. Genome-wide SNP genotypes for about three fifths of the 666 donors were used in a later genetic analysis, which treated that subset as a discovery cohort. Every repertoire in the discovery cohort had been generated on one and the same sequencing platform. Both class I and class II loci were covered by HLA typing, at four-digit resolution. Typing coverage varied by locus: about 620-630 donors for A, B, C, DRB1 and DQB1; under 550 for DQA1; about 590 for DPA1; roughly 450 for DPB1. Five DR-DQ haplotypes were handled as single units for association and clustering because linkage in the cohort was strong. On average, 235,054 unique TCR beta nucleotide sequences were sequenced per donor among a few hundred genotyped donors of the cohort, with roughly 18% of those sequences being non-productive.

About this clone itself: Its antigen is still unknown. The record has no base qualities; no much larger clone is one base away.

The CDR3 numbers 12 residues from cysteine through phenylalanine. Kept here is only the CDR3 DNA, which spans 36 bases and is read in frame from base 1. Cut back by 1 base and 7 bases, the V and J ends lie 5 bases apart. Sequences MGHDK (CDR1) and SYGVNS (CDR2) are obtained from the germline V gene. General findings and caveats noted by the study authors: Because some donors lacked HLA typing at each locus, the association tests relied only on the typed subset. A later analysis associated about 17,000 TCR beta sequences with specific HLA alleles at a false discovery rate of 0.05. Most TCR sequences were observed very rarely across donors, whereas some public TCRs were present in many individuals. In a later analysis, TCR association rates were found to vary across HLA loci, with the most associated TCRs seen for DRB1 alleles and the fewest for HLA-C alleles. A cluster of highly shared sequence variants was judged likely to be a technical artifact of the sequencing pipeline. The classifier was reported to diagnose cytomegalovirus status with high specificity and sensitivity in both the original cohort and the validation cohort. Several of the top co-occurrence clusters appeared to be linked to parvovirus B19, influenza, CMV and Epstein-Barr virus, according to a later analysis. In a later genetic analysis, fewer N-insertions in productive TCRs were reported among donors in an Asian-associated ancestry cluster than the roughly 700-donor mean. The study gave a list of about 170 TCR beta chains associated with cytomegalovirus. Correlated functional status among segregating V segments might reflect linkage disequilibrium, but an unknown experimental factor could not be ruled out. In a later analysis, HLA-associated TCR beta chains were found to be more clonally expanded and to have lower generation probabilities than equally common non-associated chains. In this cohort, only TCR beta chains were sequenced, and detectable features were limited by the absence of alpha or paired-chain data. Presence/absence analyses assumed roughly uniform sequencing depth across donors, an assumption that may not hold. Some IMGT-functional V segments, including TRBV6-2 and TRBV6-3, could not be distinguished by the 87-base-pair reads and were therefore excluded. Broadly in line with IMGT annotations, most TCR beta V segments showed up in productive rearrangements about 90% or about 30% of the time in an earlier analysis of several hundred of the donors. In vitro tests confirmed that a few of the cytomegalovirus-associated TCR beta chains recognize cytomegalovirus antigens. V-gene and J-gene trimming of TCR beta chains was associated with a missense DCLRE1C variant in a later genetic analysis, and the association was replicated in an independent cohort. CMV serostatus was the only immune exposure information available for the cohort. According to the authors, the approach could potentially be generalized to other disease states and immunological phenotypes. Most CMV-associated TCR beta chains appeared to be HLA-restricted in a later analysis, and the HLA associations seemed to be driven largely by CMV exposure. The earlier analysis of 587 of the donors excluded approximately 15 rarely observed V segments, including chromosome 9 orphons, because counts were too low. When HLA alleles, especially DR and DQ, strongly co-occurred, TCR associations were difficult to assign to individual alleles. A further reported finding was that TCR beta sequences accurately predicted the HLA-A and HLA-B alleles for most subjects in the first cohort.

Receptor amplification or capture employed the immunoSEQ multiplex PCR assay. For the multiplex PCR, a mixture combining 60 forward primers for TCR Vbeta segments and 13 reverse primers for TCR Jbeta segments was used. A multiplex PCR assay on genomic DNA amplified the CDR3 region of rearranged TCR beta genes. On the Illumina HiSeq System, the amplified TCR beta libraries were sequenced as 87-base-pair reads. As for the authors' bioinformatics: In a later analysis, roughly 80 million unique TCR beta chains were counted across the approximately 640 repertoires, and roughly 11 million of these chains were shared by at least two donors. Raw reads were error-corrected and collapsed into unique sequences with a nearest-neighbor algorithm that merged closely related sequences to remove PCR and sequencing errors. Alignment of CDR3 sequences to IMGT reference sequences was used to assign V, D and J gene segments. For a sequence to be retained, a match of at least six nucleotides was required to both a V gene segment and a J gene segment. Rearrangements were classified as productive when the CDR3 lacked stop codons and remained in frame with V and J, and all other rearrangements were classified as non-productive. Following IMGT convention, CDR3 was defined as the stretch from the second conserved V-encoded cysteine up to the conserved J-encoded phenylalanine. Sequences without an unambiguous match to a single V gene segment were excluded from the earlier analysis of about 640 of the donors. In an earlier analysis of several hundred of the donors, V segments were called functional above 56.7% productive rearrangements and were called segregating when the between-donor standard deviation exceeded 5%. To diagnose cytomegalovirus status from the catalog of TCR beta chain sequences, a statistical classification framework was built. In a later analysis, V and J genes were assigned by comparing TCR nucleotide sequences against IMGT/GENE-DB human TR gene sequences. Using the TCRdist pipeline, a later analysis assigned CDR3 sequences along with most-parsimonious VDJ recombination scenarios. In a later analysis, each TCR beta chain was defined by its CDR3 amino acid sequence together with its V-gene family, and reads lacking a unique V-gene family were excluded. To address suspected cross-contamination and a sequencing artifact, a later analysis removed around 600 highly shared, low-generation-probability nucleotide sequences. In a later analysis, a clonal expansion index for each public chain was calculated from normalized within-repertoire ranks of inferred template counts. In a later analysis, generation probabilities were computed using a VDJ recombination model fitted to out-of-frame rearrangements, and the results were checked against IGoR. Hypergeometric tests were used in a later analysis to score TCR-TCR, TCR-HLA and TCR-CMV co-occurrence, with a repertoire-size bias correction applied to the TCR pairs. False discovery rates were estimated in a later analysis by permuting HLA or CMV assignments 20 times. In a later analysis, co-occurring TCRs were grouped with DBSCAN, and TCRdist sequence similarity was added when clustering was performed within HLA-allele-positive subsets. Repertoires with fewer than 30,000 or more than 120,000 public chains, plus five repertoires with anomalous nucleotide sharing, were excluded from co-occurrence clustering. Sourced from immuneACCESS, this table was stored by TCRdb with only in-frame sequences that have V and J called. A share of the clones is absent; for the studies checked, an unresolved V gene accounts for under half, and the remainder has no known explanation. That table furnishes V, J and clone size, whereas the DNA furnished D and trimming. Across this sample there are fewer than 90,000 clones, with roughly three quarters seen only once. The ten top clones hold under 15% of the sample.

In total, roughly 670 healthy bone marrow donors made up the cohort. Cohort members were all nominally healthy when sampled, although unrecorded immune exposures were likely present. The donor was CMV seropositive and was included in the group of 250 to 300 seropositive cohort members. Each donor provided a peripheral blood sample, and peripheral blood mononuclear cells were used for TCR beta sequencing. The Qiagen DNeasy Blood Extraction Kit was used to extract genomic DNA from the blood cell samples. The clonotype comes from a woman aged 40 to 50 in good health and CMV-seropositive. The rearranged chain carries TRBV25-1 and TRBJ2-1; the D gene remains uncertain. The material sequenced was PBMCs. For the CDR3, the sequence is CASSESFNEQFF. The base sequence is TGTGCCAGCAGTGAATCCTTTAATGAGCAGTTCTTC.